This T cell receptor (beta chain) originates from a study of radiotherapy plus CTLA-4 blockade in lung cancer. Study summary: Overall, around 18% of patients showed an objective response, while over 25% attained disease control. Findings and caveats of the study: Expansion of tumor-derived TCR clones was observed in blood after radiotherapy plus ipilimumab.

Sequenced by immunoSEQ multiplex PCR; TCRdb stores in-frame clones only, minus some. The table shows around 55,000 clones, with approximately 82% occurring only once. The germline V gene encodes CDR1 MDHEN and CDR2 SYDVKM. V shed 5 bases and J shed 4 bases, with 18 bases lying between them. The CDR3 contains 15 residues. CTLA-4 blockade with ipilimumab, together with focal radiation, was given to patients with chemo-refractory metastatic non-small-cell lung cancer. Turning to this clone: Antigen unknown.

The sequence came from a human donor with non-small cell lung cancer whose response to radiotherapy plus ipilimumab could not be evaluated. The chain carries TRBV28 and TRBJ2-7; weak D call: TRBD2 (6 bases). This material consisted of peripheral blood, taken from a patient treated with radiotherapy plus ipilimumab. This CDR3 reads CASSPRATGTYEQYF. For the CDR3, the DNA is TGTGCCAGCAGTCCCAGGGCCACGGGGACTTACGAGCAGTACTTC.